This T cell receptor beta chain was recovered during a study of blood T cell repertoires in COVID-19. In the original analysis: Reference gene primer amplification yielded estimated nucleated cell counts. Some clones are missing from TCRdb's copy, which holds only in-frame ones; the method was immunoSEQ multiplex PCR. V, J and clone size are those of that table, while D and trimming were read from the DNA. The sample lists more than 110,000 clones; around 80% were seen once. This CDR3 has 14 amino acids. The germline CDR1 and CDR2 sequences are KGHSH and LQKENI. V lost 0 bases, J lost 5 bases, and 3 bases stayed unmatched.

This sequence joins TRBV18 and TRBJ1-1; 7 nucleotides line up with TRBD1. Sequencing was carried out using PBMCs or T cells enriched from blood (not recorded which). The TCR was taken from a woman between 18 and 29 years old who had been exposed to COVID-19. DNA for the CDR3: TGTGCCAGCTCACCACCCACAGGGGTTACTGAAGCTTTCTTT. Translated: CASSPPTGVTEAFF.